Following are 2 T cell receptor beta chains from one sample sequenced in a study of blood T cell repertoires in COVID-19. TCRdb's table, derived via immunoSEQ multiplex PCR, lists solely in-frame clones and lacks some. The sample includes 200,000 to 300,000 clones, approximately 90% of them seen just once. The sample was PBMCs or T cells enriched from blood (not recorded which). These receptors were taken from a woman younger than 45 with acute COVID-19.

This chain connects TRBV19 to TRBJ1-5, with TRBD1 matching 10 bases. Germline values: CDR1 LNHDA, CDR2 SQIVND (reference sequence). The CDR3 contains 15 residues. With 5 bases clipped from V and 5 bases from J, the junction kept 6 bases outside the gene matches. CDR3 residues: CASSSTGGLDQPQHF. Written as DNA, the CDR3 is TGTGCCAGTAGTTCGACAGGGGGCTTAGATCAGCCCCAGCATTTT. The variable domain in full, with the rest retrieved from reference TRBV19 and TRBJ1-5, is DGGITQSPKYLFRKEGQNVTLSCEQNLNHDAMYWYRQDPGQGLRLIYYSQIVNDFQKGDIAEGYSVSREKKESFPLTVTSAQKNPTAFYLCASSSTGGLDQPQHFGDGTRLSIL.

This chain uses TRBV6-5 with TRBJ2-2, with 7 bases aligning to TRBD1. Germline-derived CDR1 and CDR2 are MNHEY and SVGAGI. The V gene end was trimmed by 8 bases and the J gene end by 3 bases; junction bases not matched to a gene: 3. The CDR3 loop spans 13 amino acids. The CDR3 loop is CASGTVDTGELFF. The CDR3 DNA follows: TGTGCCAGCGGGACAGTAGACACCGGGGAGCTGTTTTTT.